This T cell receptor beta chain was sequenced during a study of cytomegalovirus exposure and HLA in healthy donors. Study outcomes and limitations: For most TCR sequences rarity was the rule, although some public TCRs occurred in many donors.

A word on this clone: Its antigen is not identified.

There are 14 residues in the CDR3. V shed 0 bases and J 4 bases; nucleotides not matched to a gene: 3. Germline loops: CDR1 SGDLS, CDR2 YYNGEE. The data were produced by immunoSEQ multiplex PCR, yet TCRdb's version contains in-frame clones alone and is incomplete. The sample lists around 300,000 clones, 87% occurring once. While the first cohort had around 700 subjects, the donors belonged to the separate validation cohort of about 120 subjects. Sequenced sample: PBMCs. V gene TRBV9 combines with J gene TRBJ1-1; 7 bases agree with TRBD1. The TCR originated in a woman under 40 in good health and CMV-seropositive. The CDR3 is CASSVGQGGTEAFF. CDR3 in DNA: TGTGCCAGCAGCGTAGGACAGGGCGGCACTGAAGCTTTCTTT.